Listed here is a single TCR beta chain. Its specificity is not known. V was clipped by 4 bases and J by 9 bases; unmatched bases: 12. This CDR3 is 14 amino acids long. CDR1 GTSNPN and CDR2 SVGIG come from the germline V gene (reference sequence). The data belong to a study of early stage breast cancer tumors. As for the study in general: Most invasive tumors, about 75% of the 16, were ER+/PR+/HER2-. Average read coverage per sample was roughly 9.7-fold.

Profiled with immunoSEQ multiplex PCR; TCRdb holds only in-frame clones, not every one. The profile covers 25,000 to 35,000 clones, with under 60% appearing a single time and more than 7% taken by the ten largest. General observations from the study: Enriched TCRB sequences shared across patients were mostly commonly generated sequences.

Sample: breast tumor tissue. The origin of this receptor is a person between 50 and 60 years old with breast cancer. V usage is TRBV30 and J usage is TRBJ2-1; 7 nucleotides agree with TRBD2. The CDR3 region is CAWTSGRGHAEQFF. As DNA, the CDR3 is TGTGCCTGGACTAGCGGCCGAGGTCACGCTGAGCAGTTCTTC.